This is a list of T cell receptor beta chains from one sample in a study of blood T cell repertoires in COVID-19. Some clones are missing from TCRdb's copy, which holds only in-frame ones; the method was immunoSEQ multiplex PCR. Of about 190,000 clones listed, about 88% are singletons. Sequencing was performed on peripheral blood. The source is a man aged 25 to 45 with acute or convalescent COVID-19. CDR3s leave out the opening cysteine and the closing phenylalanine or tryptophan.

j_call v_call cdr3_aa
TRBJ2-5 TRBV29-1 SVPQSQETQY
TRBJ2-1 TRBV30 AWGDWNNEQF
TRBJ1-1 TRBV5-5 ASSTDPNTEAF
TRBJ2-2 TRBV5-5 ASSLGTGEVTGELF
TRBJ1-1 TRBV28 ASRVPGGSIAF
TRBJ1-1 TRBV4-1 ASSPSGQGGTEAF
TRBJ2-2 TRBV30 AWSVRQFTGELF
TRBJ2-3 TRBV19 ASSIVLAGGTQY
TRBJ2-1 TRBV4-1 ASSQAKRINEQF
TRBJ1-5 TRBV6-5 ASGQHNQPQH
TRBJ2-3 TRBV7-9 ASRLPVADTQY
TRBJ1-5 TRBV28 ASTSFTGARGDQPQH
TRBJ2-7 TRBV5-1 ASSRDSYEQY
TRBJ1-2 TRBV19 ASSQAGYGYT
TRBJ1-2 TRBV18 ASSPRTGSVYGYT
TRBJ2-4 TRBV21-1 ASSKEGGEENIQY
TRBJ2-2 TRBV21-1 ASSRGGRTPGELF
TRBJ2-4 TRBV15 ATSRDIGGSGIQY
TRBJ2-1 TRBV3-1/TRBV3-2 ASSRYWTEGNEQF
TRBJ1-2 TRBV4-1 ASSQTLTGSYGYT
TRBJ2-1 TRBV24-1 ATSDPGTGGARRF
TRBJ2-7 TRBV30 AWSVQEGFPTYEQY
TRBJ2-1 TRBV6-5 ATRTQGDFRYEQF
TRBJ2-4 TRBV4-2 ASSQDGSSGPKNIQY
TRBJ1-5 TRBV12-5 ASGRDYGEPQH
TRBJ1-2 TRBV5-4 ASSRGTGQGYGYT
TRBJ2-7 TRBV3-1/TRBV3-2 ASSQNSGLEQY
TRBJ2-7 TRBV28 ASSSYRGRSSEQY
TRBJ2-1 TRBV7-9 ASSAGNEQF
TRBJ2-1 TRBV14 ASSQLTNYNEQF
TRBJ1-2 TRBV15 ATSSAGRESGYT
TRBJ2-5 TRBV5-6 ASSPDSLGTQY
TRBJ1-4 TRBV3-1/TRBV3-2 ASSQRTGNTLLNEKLF
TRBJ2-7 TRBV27 ASSSLTRTAPSYEQY
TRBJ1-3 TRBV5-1 ASSSPGSSGNTIY
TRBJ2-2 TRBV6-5 ASREGYTGELF
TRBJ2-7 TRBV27 ASSLTASGSFEQY
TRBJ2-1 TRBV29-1 SVTTSSYNEQF